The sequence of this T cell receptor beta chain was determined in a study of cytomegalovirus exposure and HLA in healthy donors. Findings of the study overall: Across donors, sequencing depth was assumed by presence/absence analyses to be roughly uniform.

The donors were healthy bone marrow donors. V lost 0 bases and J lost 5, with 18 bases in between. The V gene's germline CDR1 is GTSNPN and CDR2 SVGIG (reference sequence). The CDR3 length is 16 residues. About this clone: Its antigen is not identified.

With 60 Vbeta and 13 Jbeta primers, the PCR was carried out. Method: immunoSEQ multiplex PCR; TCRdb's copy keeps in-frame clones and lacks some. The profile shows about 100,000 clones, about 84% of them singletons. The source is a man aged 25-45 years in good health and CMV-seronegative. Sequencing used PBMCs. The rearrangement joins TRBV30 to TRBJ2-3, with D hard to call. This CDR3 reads CAWSVPQRQVQDTQYF. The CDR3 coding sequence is TGTGCCTGGAGTGTCCCCCAGAGGCAAGTACAAGATACGCAGTATTTT.